The subject of this entry is one TCR beta chain. Its target is unknown. The germline V gene encodes CDR1 MNHEY and CDR2 SVGAGI. Trimming stripped 2 bases from V and 1 base from J, with 11 bases between. The CDR3 loop spans 15 amino acids. It was with 60 Vbeta and 13 Jbeta primers that the PCR ran. The method was immunoSEQ multiplex PCR; TCRdb's version includes in-frame clones alone and lacks a portion of them. This sample yields approximately 200,000 clones, of which 75% to 80% are seen a single time; around 1.8% belongs to the top ten. This sample is part of a study of cytomegalovirus exposure and HLA in healthy donors. Findings of the study overall: Further analysis, carried out later, found HLA-associated TCR beta chains more clonally expanded than equally common other chains. DRB1 showed the most TCR associations and HLA-C the fewest in a later analysis, as rates varied by HLA locus. There were reportedly fewer N-insertions in an Asian-associated ancestry cluster than the approximately 670-donor mean, in a later analysis.

This cohort consisted of healthy bone marrow donors. Sequencing was carried out using PBMCs. The rearrangement uses TRBV6-5 and TRBJ1-1; D is unresolved. The clonotype originates from a man younger than 30 in good health and CMV-seronegative. CDR3 nucleotides: TGTGCCAGCAGTTACGATCGTAAAGCGAACACTGAAGCTTTCTTT. Protein sequence: CASSYDRKANTEAFF.